This T cell receptor (beta chain) was retrieved from a study of T-cell memory formation after mild COVID-19. This clonotype was seen ten or more times. Trimming left V 2 bases short and J 0 bases short, with 4 bases between. Germline assignment: CDR1 SNHLY and CDR2 FYNNEI. The CDR3 covers 13 residues. A single record per CDR3 protein comes from TCRdb applying MiXCR to the 5' RACE reads. The sample shows about 150,000 distinct CDR3 sequences, around 13% of them seen only once. Sequenced input: PBMCs or a T cell subset sorted from them (not recorded which). The source is a man younger than 35 who had mild COVID-19 (a few samples of this study predate the infection). Cell type and time point are not known. This chain connects TRBV2 to TRBJ1-1; no reliable D call. The CDR3: CASSELLNTEAFF. In DNA, the CDR3 is TGTGCCAGCAGTGAATTACTGAACACTGAAGCTTTCTTT.